The sequence of this TCR beta chain was determined in a study of T cells in localized non-small cell lung cancer. Study-wide results and caveats: Density of T cells in blood, when higher, went with longer overall survival.

With regard to this clone: The antigen is undetermined.

TCRdb's table, derived via immunoSEQ multiplex PCR, lists solely in-frame clones and lacks some. The sample lists roughly 1,300 clones; approximately 24% were seen once. Here the sequenced sample was lung tumor tissue, taken before any cancer treatment. The sequence was collected from a male donor older than 55 with stage III squamous cell lung carcinoma.

CDR3 nucleotide sequence: TGTGCCAGCAGCTTAGAACGTGGTGGAAACACCATATATTTT. Translating it yields CASSLERGGNTIYF. The rearrangement uses TRBV11-3 and TRBJ1-3, with no clear D. This CDR3 is built from 14 residues. Germline values: CDR1 SGHNT, CDR2 YENEEA. Trimming left V 0 bases short and J 3 bases short, with 6 bases between.